The 14 T cell receptor beta chains given below trace back to one sample, sequenced in a study of blood T cell repertoires in COVID-19. This table comes from immunoSEQ multiplex PCR, and its TCRdb copy is limited to in-frame clones, with some not included. Counted here are more than 75,000 clones, 70% to 85% occurring once; the ten biggest clones make up over 10%. The specimen was peripheral blood. The receptor source for this set is a human donor in a cohort sampled during active COVID-19.

CDR3 nucleotides: TGTGCCAGCAGCGAAGGGACAGGGGACTCGGCAGATACGCAGTATTTT. It encodes CASSEGTGDSADTQYF. This rearrangement joins TRBV6-4 to TRBJ2-3; TRBD1 matches at 10 bases. Per the germline V gene, CDR1 is MRHNA and CDR2 is SNTAGT. With 6 bases clipped from V and 4 bases from J, the junction kept 10 bases outside the gene matches. The CDR3 spans 16 residues.

The chain recombines TRBV18 with TRBJ2-2; no clear D gene. Germline V gene data show CDR1 as KGHSH and CDR2 as LQKENI. Trimming stripped 3 bases from V and 0 bases from J, with 2 bases between. The CDR3 is 13 residues long. For the CDR3, the DNA is TGTGCCAGCTCACCCTCGAACACCGGGGAGCTGTTTTTT. Its translation: CASSPSNTGELFF.

This clone has just a few counts. This chain joins TRBV7-9 and TRBJ1-4; perhaps TRBD1 as D (6 bases). The V and J ends lost 5 bases and 4 bases respectively, with 14 bases between them. This CDR3 comprises 15 residues. CDR1 and CDR2 from the germline V gene are SEHNR and FQNEAQ (reference sequence). CDR3 residues: CASSQDRPLNEKLFF. As DNA, the CDR3 is TGTGCCAGCAGCCAAGACAGGCCGCTTAATGAAAAACTGTTTTTT.

V and J are TRBV7-9 and TRBJ2-3; 12 nucleotides agree with TRBD2. Germline lookup yields CDR1 SEHNR and CDR2 FQNEAQ (reference sequence). After removal of 7 bases from V and 6 bases from J, the junction contained 14 bases not matched to a gene. There are 17 residues in the CDR3. CDR3 bases: TGTGCCAGCACCCCCGGGCTAGCGGGGGGGCCAGGGGATACGCAGTATTTT. Protein sequence: CASTPGLAGGPGDTQYF.

This clone was counted once. This chain joins TRBV6-6 and TRBJ2-7; maybe TRBD2 (5 bases). Per the germline V gene, CDR1 is MNHNY and CDR2 is SVGAGI (reference sequence). Trimming took off 2 bases at V and 2 bases at J, with 7 bases between the two ends. The CDR3 length is 13 residues. The CDR3 is CASSYEGTYEQYF. For the CDR3, the DNA is TGTGCCAGCAGTTACGAGGGAACCTACGAGCAGTACTTC.

The V gene is TRBV5-1, the J gene TRBJ1-4, with D possibly matching TRBD1 (6 bases). The CDR3 runs to 14 residues. Germline CDR1 and CDR2: SGHRS and YFSETQ. V lost 3 bases to trimming and J lost 7 bases, with 13 bases between them. The chain's CDR3 is CASSSQGSAEKLFF. CDR3 in DNA: TGCGCCAGCAGCTCACAGGGTTCAGCTGAAAAACTGTTTTTT. Filled out from reference TRBV5-1 and TRBJ1-4, the complete variable domain reads KAGVTQTPRYLIKTRGQQVTLSCSPISGHRSVSWYQQTPGQGLQFLFEYFSETQRNKGNFPGRFSGRQFSNSRSEMNVSTLELGDSALYLCASSSQGSAEKLFFGSGTQLSVL.

This clone was observed a few times. The chain couples TRBV6-1 to TRBJ2-7; TRBD1 matches 10 bases. This CDR3 spans 14 amino acids. Per germline, CDR1 MNHNS and CDR2 SASEGT. With 1 base clipped from V and 6 bases from J, the junction kept 3 bases outside the gene matches. In DNA, the CDR3 is TGTGCCAGCAGTGAAGGAAGGACAGGGGGCGAGCAGTACTTC. Protein: CASSEGRTGGEQYF.

V and J are TRBV11-2 and TRBJ2-1; 11 nucleotides match TRBD2. Trimming at V came to 3 bases and at J to 9 bases, leaving 7 bases not matched to a gene. The CDR3 totals 15 residues. CDR1 and CDR2 (germline): SGHAT, FQNNGV. In DNA, the CDR3 is TGTGCCAGCAGCTTTACTAGCGGGGGTGTCTTTGAGCAGTTCTTC. Amino acid sequence: CASSFTSGGVFEQFF.

The V call is TRBV5-1, the J call TRBJ2-6; possibly TRBD1 for D (6 bases). The length of the CDR3 is 15 residues. V shed 2 bases and J shed 1 base, with 7 bases lying between them. Germline values: CDR1 SGHRS, CDR2 YFSETQ. CDR3 residues: CASSFTGSGANVLTF. The CDR3 DNA is TGCGCCAGCAGCTTTACAGGGTCTGGGGCCAACGTCCTGACTTTC.

The rearrangement joins TRBV10-2 to TRBJ1-2; maybe TRBD1 (6 bases). This CDR3 contains 14 residues. The germline V gene has CDR1 WSHSY and CDR2 SAAADI. The V and J ends lost 3 bases and 8 bases respectively, with 16 bases between them. The CDR3, as DNA: TGCGCCAGCAGTGAACCCGGGACATTCAGGGGCTACACCTTC. It translates to CASSEPGTFRGYTF.

This rearrangement joins TRBV7-9 to TRBJ1-3; TRBD1 matches at 7 bases. V dropped 3 bases and J dropped 2; count of bases not matched to a gene: 4. The germline gives CDR1 SEHNR, CDR2 FQNEAQ (reference sequence). CDR3 size: 15 residues. This CDR3 is CASSFTGEAGNTIYF. The CDR3, as DNA: TGTGCCAGCAGCTTCACAGGGGAGGCTGGAAACACCATATATTTT.

J is TRBJ1-2 and V is TRBV7-5; the table's D gene call, TRBD1, was not cross checked with the DNA. TRBV7-5 is deemed a pseudogene. The CDR3 is 17 amino acids. The CDR3 DNA reads as TGTGCCAGAAGCCACCGGGACAGGAATTTGCCCTTCGATGGCTACACCTTC. Its protein product is CARSHRDRNLPFDGYTF.

A word on this clone: The same CDR3 is also encoded by other DNA sequences in this sample. The rearrangement links TRBV5-4 to TRBJ2-7; the D is unclear. The CDR3 contains 12 residues. Trimming removed 4 bases at V and 6 bases at J, with 11 bases between. Germline values: CDR1 SGHNT, CDR2 YYREEE (reference sequence). The CDR3 DNA reads as TGTGCCAGCAGCCCAGACTTAGGCGAGCAGTACTTC. As protein: CASSPDLGEQYF.

The rearrangement links TRBV6-5 to TRBJ2-2; maybe TRBD2 (6 bases). Germline CDR1 and CDR2: MNHEY and SVGAGI. CDR3 length: 14 amino acids. V dropped 8 bases and J dropped 10 bases, with 20 bases sitting between them. The CDR3 here is CASRGTDSESELFF. The CDR3 coding sequence is TGTGCCAGCCGGGGGACGGACTCCGAATCGGAGCTGTTTTTT.